This T cell receptor (beta chain) was captured by sequencing in a study of T cell repertoires in cytomegalovirus infection. TCRdb reprocessed the reads with MiXCR, giving one entry per CDR3 protein. The sample shows around 310,000 distinct CDR3 sequences, about a sixth of them seen only once. Per germline, CDR1 SGHAT and CDR2 FQNNGV. With V trimmed by 3 bases and J by 7 bases, 3 bases remained unmatched. The length of the CDR3 is 14 residues. This clonotype was counted only a few times. Its antigen is as yet unknown. Study results and caveats: Carriers of CMV plus the relevant HLA were identified by cumulative public TCR beta family frequency. HLA-C-restricted TCR beta clonotypes specific for CMV led the ex vivo response.

The rearrangement joins TRBV11-2 to TRBJ2-2; 9 bases align to TRBD1. The clonotype comes from a human donor in good health (CMV status not recorded). Some clones in this sample may be carry-over from other donors' samples. The sample comprised PBMCs. This CDR3 reads CASSLGQGGGELFF. The DNA for the CDR3 is TGTGCCAGCAGCTTGGGACAGGGAGGCGGGGAGCTGTTTTTT.